Listed below are T cell receptor beta chains from one sample, sequenced in a study of T-cell reconstitution after alpha-beta-depleted transplantation in children. TCRdb passed the PCR reads through MiXCR, listing each CDR3 protein once. The data show about 400,000 distinct CDR3 sequences, with roughly 22% seen just once and 3.8% held by the top ten. This specimen was PBMCs from the stem cell graft donor, taken from the stem cell graft. The receptors were gathered from a human donor who donated a stem cell graft to a child with acute myeloid leukemia. CDR3s include the opening cysteine and the closing phenylalanine or tryptophan. A D gene is named only where the DNA matches it firmly. A clone size is listed for some rows: how often the clone was seen (once, few, many), or a class if it is expanded.

DNA,CDR3,size,D,J,V
TGTGCCAGCACCACCAGGACAGGGGCCGATACGCAGTATTTT,CASTTRTGADTQYF,.,TRBD1,TRBJ2-3,TRBV7-2
TGCAGTGCTAGACCCTGGACTAGCGGGAGGGCCGGGTACAATGAGCAGTTCTTC,CSARPWTSGRAGYNEQFF,.,TRBD2,TRBJ2-1,TRBV20-1
TGCAGTGCCGCATGGGGGGAGCTAGCGAGGCAGTTCTTC,CSAAWGELARQFF,.,.,TRBJ2-1,TRBV20-1
TGTGCCAGCAGTTTATGGGGACTAGCGGGAGCTGAAACGTACAATGAGCAGTTCTTC,CASSLWGLAGAETYNEQFF,once,TRBD2,TRBJ2-1,TRBV28
TGTGCCAGCAACCCGTCGCGTATAGCGGGAGTTTGGACCGGGGAGCTGTTTTTT,CASNPSRIAGVWTGELFF,.,TRBD2,TRBJ2-2,TRBV6-1
TGTGCCAGCAGTGCCCCGGGACAGGGAAACACTGAAGCTTTCTTT,CASSAPGQGNTEAFF,many,TRBD1,TRBJ1-1,TRBV25-1
TGTGCCATCAGTGAGGGTCTAGCGGACAATGAGCAGTTCTTC,CAISEGLADNEQFF,few,TRBD2,TRBJ2-1,TRBV10-3
TGTGCCACCAGCAGAGACAGGAGACAGGGCGCCTACGAGCAGTACTTC,CATSRDRRQGAYEQYF,many,TRBD1,TRBJ2-7,TRBV15
TGCAGTGCTAGAGTCATCAATGAGCAGTTCTTC,CSARVINEQFF,.,.,TRBJ2-1,TRBV20-1
TGTGCCAGCAACCACCTAGCGGGAGGAATAGATACGCAGTATTTT,CASNHLAGGIDTQYF,.,TRBD2,TRBJ2-3,TRBV12-3/TRBV12-4
TGTGCCAGCAGCCCCGTACCTTTCGCGAACACCGGGGAGCTGTTTTTT,CASSPVPFANTGELFF,.,.,TRBJ2-2,TRBV7-3
TGCGCCAGCAGCCAAGGACAGGGCCGCTACGAGCAGTACTTC,CASSQGQGRYEQYF,few,TRBD1,TRBJ2-7,TRBV5-1
TGCAGTGCTTTAATAGCGGGAGAGAACGAGCAGTACTTC,CSALIAGENEQYF,.,TRBD2,TRBJ2-7,TRBV20-1
TGTGCCAGCGCCCGACAGGGCCAAGAGACCCAGTACTTC,CASARQGQETQYF,.,TRBD1,TRBJ2-5,TRBV5-6
TGCAGTGCTAGGCCCGGACAGGGGGCAAGTCAGCCCCAGCATTTT,CSARPGQGASQPQHF,many,TRBD1,TRBJ1-5,TRBV20-1
TGTGCCAGCAGCCTTCAGGGGGCCAAGCAGTACTTC,CASSLQGAKQYF,.,TRBD1,TRBJ2-7,TRBV3-1
TGTGCCATCAGTGAGGTGGTAGCGGGACGGGATGAGCAGTTCTTC,CAISEVVAGRDEQFF,many,TRBD2,TRBJ2-1,TRBV10-3
TGCAGCATCCAAGCGGGGACACGCACAGATACGCAGTATTTT,CSIQAGTRTDTQYF,many,.,TRBJ2-3,TRBV29-1
TGCAGTGCCCTGGACTCGAGCATAACGGCCTTC,CSALDSSITAF,.,.,TRBJ2-1,TRBV20-1
TGTGCCAGCAGCCCCGGGACTAGCGGGAGCAGTGAGCAGTTCTTC,CASSPGTSGSSEQFF,.,TRBD2,TRBJ2-1,TRBV7-9
TGTGCCAGCAGTGAATCCGGTCTTCGGGCGGGGAGTGAGCAGTTCTTC,CASSESGLRAGSEQFF,.,.,TRBJ2-1,TRBV25-1
TGTGCCAGCAGTCCGACTAGCGGGGGGGACGAGCAGTACTTC,CASSPTSGGDEQYF,few,TRBD2,TRBJ2-7,TRBV25-1
TGTGCCAGCAGTTTAGGGACCCAAAACAATCAGCCCCAGCATTTT,CASSLGTQNNQPQHF,.,.,TRBJ1-5,TRBV12-3/TRBV12-4
TGCAGCGTTGCGGGACGGAACACAGATACGCAGTATTTT,CSVAGRNTDTQYF,many,.,TRBJ2-3,TRBV29-1